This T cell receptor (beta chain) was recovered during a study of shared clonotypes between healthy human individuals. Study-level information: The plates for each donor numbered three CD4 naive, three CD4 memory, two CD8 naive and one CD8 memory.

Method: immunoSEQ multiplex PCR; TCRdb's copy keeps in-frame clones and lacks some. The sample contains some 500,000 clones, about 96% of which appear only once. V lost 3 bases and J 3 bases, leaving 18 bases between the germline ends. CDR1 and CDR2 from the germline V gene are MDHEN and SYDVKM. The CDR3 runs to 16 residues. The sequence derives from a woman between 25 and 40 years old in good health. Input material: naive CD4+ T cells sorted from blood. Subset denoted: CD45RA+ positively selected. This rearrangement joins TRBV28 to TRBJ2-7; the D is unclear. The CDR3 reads CASSFGGRVWDYEQYF. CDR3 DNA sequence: TGTGCCAGCAGTTTCGGCGGCCGGGTTTGGGACTACGAGCAGTACTTC.